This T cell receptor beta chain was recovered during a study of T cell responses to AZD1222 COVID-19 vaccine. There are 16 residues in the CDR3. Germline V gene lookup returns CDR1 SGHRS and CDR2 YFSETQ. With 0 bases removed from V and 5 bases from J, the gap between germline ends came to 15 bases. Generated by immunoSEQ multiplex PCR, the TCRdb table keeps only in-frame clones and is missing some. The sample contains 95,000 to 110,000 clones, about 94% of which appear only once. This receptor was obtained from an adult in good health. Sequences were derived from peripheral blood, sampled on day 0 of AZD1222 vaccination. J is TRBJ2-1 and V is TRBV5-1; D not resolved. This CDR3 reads CASSLGWQSQNNEQFF. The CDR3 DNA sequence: TGCGCCAGCAGCTTGGGGTGGCAGTCTCAAAACAATGAGCAGTTCTTC.